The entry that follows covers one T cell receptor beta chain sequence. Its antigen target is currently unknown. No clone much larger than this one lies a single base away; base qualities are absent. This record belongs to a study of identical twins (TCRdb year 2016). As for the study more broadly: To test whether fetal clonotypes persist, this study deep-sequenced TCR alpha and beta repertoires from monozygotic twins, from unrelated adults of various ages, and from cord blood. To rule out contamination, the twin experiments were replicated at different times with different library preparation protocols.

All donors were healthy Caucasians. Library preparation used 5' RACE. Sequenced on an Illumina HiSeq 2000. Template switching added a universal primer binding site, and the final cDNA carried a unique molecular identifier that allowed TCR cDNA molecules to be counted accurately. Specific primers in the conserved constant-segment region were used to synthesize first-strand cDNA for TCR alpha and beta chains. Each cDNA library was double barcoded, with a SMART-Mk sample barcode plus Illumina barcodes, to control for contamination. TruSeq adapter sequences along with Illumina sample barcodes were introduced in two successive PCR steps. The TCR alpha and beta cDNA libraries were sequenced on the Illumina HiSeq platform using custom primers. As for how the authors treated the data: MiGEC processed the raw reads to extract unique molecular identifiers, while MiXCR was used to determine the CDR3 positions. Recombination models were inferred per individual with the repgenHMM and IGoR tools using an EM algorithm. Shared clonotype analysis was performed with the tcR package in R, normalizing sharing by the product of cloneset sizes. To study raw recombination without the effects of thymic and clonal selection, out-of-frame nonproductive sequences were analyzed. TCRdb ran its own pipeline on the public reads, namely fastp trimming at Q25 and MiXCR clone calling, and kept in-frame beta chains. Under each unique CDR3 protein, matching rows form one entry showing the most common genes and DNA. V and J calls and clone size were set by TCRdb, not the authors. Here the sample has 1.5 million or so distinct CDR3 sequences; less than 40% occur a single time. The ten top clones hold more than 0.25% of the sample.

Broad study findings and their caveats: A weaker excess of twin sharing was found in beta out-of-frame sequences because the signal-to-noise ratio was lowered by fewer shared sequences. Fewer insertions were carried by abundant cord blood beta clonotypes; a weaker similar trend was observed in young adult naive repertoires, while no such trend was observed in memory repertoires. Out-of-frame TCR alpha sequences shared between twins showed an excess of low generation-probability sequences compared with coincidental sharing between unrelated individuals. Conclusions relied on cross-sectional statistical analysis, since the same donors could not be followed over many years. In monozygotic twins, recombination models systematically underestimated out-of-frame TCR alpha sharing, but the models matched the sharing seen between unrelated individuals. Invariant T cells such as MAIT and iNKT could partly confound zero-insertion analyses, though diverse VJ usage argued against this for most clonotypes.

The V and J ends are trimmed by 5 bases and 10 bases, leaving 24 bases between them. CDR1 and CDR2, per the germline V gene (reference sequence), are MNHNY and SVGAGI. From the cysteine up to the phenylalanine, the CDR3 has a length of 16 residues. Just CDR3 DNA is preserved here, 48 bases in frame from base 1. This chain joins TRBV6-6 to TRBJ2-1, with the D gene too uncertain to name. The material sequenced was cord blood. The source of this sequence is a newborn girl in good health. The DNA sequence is TGTGCCAGCAGTCCTATCGGAGAGACACCATATGGGGAGCAGTTCTTC. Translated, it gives CASSPIGETPYGEQFF.